This is a list of T cell receptor beta chains from one sample in a study of patients and donors after allogeneic stem cell transplantation. From the RT-PCR reads, TCRdb called clonotypes with MiXCR, one entry per CDR3 protein. This table has more than 850,000 distinct CDR3 sequences, about a sixth appearing once. The sample consisted of blood, either unsorted or a sorted T cell fraction (not recorded which). The receptors derive from a human donor who was either an allogeneic HSCT recipient or a stem cell or donor lymphocyte infusion donor (not recorded which). It is not recorded whose cells these are; they may come from a transplant donor. Each CDR3 is given with its conserved first and last residue. Each record gives: J gene, V gene, clone size, D gene, CDR3 DNA, CDR3 protein. A D gene is named only where the DNA matches it firmly. Clone sizes are given selectively: once, few, many, or a class where the clone is expanded.

J: TRBJ2-7
V: TRBV18
size: few
D: TRBD1
DNA: TGTGCCAGCTCACCACTAACGGGACAGGGCGGCTACGAGCAGTACTTC
CDR3: CASSPLTGQGGYEQYF

J: TRBJ2-5
V: TRBV4-1
size: few
D: TRBD2
DNA: TGCGCCAGCAGCCAGGGGACTAGCGGGAGCCAAGAGACCCAGTACTTC
CDR3: CASSQGTSGSQETQYF

J: TRBJ2-3
V: TRBV12-3/TRBV12-4
size: few
D: .
DNA: TGTGCCAGCAGCAACCAGGGGACAGATACGCAGTATTTT
CDR3: CASSNQGTDTQYF

J: TRBJ2-5
V: TRBV12-3/TRBV12-4
size: few
D: .
DNA: TGTGCCAGCAGTGCCTTAGCGCCGACCCAAGCTCAAGAAGCCCAGTACTTC
CDR3: CASSALAPTQAQEAQYF

J: TRBJ2-2
V: TRBV20-1
size: .
D: .
DNA: TGCAGTGCTACGCCGGGCCGAGTTTCCGGGGAGCTGTTTTTT
CDR3: CSATPGRVSGELFF

J: TRBJ2-3
V: TRBV30
size: .
D: .
DNA: TGTGCCTGGAGTGTGACCACAGATACGCAGTATTTT
CDR3: CAWSVTTDTQYF

J: TRBJ2-7
V: TRBV6-5
size: many
D: .
DNA: TGTGCCAGCAGTTACTCCAGGGGAGCCTACGAGCAGTACTTC
CDR3: CASSYSRGAYEQYF

J: TRBJ1-3
V: TRBV5-1
size: few
D: .
DNA: TGCGCCAGCAGCCGCGCCGACAGTATTGACGCAAACACCATATATTTT
CDR3: CASSRADSIDANTIYF

J: TRBJ2-3
V: TRBV19
size: .
D: TRBD2
DNA: TGTGCCAGTAGTATTGACGGGAGGGCCGGAGATACGCAGTATTTT
CDR3: CASSIDGRAGDTQYF

J: TRBJ1-3
V: TRBV6-1
size: .
D: TRBD1
DNA: TGTGCCAGCTCCCCGGGACAGGGGGCCGGTGGGGGAAACACCATATATTTT
CDR3: CASSPGQGAGGGNTIYF

J: TRBJ2-7
V: TRBV5-1
size: .
D: .
DNA: TGCGCCAGCAGGATCACAGATTGGGAGGAGCAGTACTTC
CDR3: CASRITDWEEQYF

J: TRBJ2-1
V: TRBV12-3/TRBV12-4
size: .
D: .
DNA: TGTGCCAGCAGCCCCGACAGCAAGAGTAGCTCCTACAATGAGCAGTTCTTC
CDR3: CASSPDSKSSSYNEQFF

J: TRBJ2-2
V: TRBV5-1
size: .
D: .
DNA: TGCGCCAGCAGCTTAGACAGATCGAACACCGGGGAGCTGTTTTTT
CDR3: CASSLDRSNTGELFF

J: TRBJ1-2
V: TRBV18
size: few
D: .
DNA: TGTGCCAGCTCACCACTTAACAGAGACTATGGCTACACCTTC
CDR3: CASSPLNRDYGYTF

J: TRBJ1-4
V: TRBV10-3
size: few
D: .
DNA: TGTGCCATCAGTGAGTCGACTACAGGCTTAGAAAAACTGTTTTTT
CDR3: CAISESTTGLEKLFF

J: TRBJ1-1
V: TRBV4-2
size: .
D: TRBD1
DNA: TGTGCCAGCAGCACGACAGGGCCCACTGAAGCTTTCTTT
CDR3: CASSTTGPTEAFF

J: TRBJ2-5
V: TRBV9
size: .
D: .
DNA: TGTGCCAGCAGCGGCAGGGGAGACCAAGAGACCCAGTACTTC
CDR3: CASSGRGDQETQYF

J: TRBJ2-2
V: TRBV5-6
size: few
D: .
DNA: TGTGCCAGCAGTCAAACTCGACAGGCTCTCCAGAAAGGGGAGCTGTTTTTT
CDR3: CASSQTRQALQKGELFF

J: TRBJ2-7
V: TRBV6-2/TRBV6-3
size: .
D: .
DNA: TGTGCCAGCAAAGGCCGGGAAGCCGAGCAGTACTTC
CDR3: CASKGREAEQYF

J: TRBJ1-1
V: TRBV13
size: few
D: TRBD1
DNA: TGTGCCAGCAGCTCCCGGACAGGGGGAAGGACTGAAGCTTTCTTT
CDR3: CASSSRTGGRTEAFF

J: TRBJ2-5
V: TRBV27
size: few
D: .
DNA: TGTGCCAGCAGTTTTGCCCAGGGTAGGGGTGGGGAGACCCAGTACTTC
CDR3: CASSFAQGRGGETQYF

J: TRBJ2-1
V: TRBV5-1
size: many
D: TRBD1
DNA: TGCGCCAGCAGCTACCGGGACAGAACCTACAATGAGCAGTTCTTC
CDR3: CASSYRDRTYNEQFF

J: TRBJ2-3
V: TRBV6-2/TRBV6-3
size: few
D: .
DNA: TGTGCCAGCAGTTACCAAAACCCAGCGGTAGATACGCAGTATTTT
CDR3: CASSYQNPAVDTQYF

J: TRBJ1-3
V: TRBV4-2
size: few
D: .
DNA: TGTGCCAGCAGCCAAGCGGCGAACTCTGGAAACACCATATATTTT
CDR3: CASSQAANSGNTIYF

J: TRBJ2-1
V: TRBV20-1
size: few
D: TRBD2
DNA: TGCAGTGCTAGAGATCCTCTAGCGGGAGAGAATGAGCAGTTCTTC
CDR3: CSARDPLAGENEQFF

J: TRBJ2-5
V: TRBV10-3
size: .
D: .
DNA: TGTGCCATCAGTGATACTAGGTTAGAGACCCAGTACTTC
CDR3: CAISDTRLETQYF

J: TRBJ1-2
V: TRBV19
size: .
D: TRBD1
DNA: TGTGCTACACAGGGGCGTGGTGGCTACACCTTC
CDR3: CATQGRGGYTF

J: TRBJ2-5
V: TRBV11-1
size: .
D: .
DNA: TGTGCCAGCAGCTTAAGGACGGTGGAAGAGACCCAGTACTTC
CDR3: CASSLRTVEETQYF

J: TRBJ2-3
V: TRBV6-1
size: .
D: TRBD1
DNA: TGTGCCAGCAGTGACCGGGACAGGCCCCTTGCAGATACGCAGTATTTT
CDR3: CASSDRDRPLADTQYF

J: TRBJ2-7
V: TRBV29-1
size: few
D: TRBD1
DNA: TGCAGTTTTCGCTCCGGGACAGGGGTCTCCTACGAGCAGTACTTC
CDR3: CSFRSGTGVSYEQYF

J: TRBJ2-1
V: TRBV5-5
size: .
D: .
DNA: TGTGCCAGCAGCTTTTTTCGGGACTACAATGAGCAGTTCTTC
CDR3: CASSFFRDYNEQFF

J: TRBJ1-3
V: TRBV5-1
size: .
D: .
DNA: TGCGCCAGCAGCTTGGAGGCAGGGACTGGAAACACCATATATTTT
CDR3: CASSLEAGTGNTIYF

J: TRBJ2-1
V: TRBV25-1
size: .
D: .
DNA: TGTGCCAACCCGGACACCAACTCCTACAATGAGCAGTTCTTC
CDR3: CANPDTNSYNEQFF

J: TRBJ1-2
V: TRBV2
size: few
D: .
DNA: TGTGCCAGCAGTGACAGGTCCTTCTATGGCTACACCTTC
CDR3: CASSDRSFYGYTF

J: TRBJ2-3
V: TRBV20-1
size: .
D: TRBD1
DNA: TGCAGTGCTAGAGATAGGATAGGCAGGGGGACAGATACGCAGTATTTT
CDR3: CSARDRIGRGTDTQYF

J: TRBJ2-1
V: TRBV19
size: .
D: .
DNA: TGTGCCAGTAGTAAGGGGAGCTCCTACAATGAGCAGTTCTTC
CDR3: CASSKGSSYNEQFF

J: TRBJ2-5
V: TRBV5-1
size: .
D: TRBD2
DNA: TGCGCCAGCAGCTCCCTAGCGGGGGAGGAGACCCAGTACTTC
CDR3: CASSSLAGEETQYF

J: TRBJ2-7
V: TRBV7-9
size: .
D: TRBD1
DNA: TGTGCCAGCAGCTTAGTGACAGGGGGCGAGGACGAGCAGTACTTC
CDR3: CASSLVTGGEDEQYF

J: TRBJ2-1
V: TRBV20-1
size: .
D: .
DNA: TGCAGTGCTAGAATAGCGGCGAATGAGCAGTTCTTC
CDR3: CSARIAANEQFF

J: TRBJ1-2
V: TRBV5-1
size: .
D: .
DNA: TGCGCCAGCAGCTTGAGGGAGGTTGATGGCTACACCTTC
CDR3: CASSLREVDGYTF

J: TRBJ1-1
V: TRBV2
size: .
D: .
DNA: TGTGCCAGCAGTGAATGGATACTAAATGAGCTCGCCACTGAAGCTTTCTTT
CDR3: CASSEWILNELATEAFF

J: TRBJ2-1
V: TRBV7-2
size: .
D: .
DNA: TGTGCCAGCAGCTTGCCGAGGGAGAATGAGCAGTTCTTC
CDR3: CASSLPRENEQFF

J: TRBJ2-5
V: TRBV7-3
size: .
D: TRBD2
DNA: TGTGCCAGCAGCTTAGAGGTTTTGCGGGAGCGGGAGACCCAGTACTTC
CDR3: CASSLEVLRERETQYF

J: TRBJ1-1
V: TRBV12-3/TRBV12-4
size: few
D: TRBD1
DNA: TGTGCCAGCAGTGGGGGACAGTGGAACACTGAAGCTTTCTTT
CDR3: CASSGGQWNTEAFF

J: TRBJ2-7
V: TRBV5-1
size: many
D: .
DNA: TGCGCCAGCAGCCCGGGCGGGATAGTTGTCTCCTACGAGCAGTACTTC
CDR3: CASSPGGIVVSYEQYF

J: TRBJ2-3
V: TRBV7-2
size: .
D: .
DNA: TGTGCCAGCAGCCCACTAGCCTTTAGCACAGATACGCAGTATTTT
CDR3: CASSPLAFSTDTQYF

J: TRBJ1-3
V: TRBV4-1
size: once
D: .
DNA: TGCGCCAGCAGCCAGGGTCCCACGGGGGCTGGAAACACCATATATTTT
CDR3: CASSQGPTGAGNTIYF

J: TRBJ1-2
V: TRBV7-9
size: .
D: .
DNA: TGTGCCAGCAGCTCTACTCTCAAGGGGCGCAACTATGGCTACACCTTC
CDR3: CASSSTLKGRNYGYTF

J: TRBJ2-2
V: TRBV7-2
size: many
D: .
DNA: TGTGCCAGCAGTTTACGGCAGAACACCGGGGAGCTGTTTTTT
CDR3: CASSLRQNTGELFF

J: TRBJ2-1
V: TRBV7-2
size: few
D: TRBD2
DNA: TGTGCCAGCAACCCAAAAACCGGGACTAGCGCCAACAATGAGCAGTTCTTC
CDR3: CASNPKTGTSANNEQFF